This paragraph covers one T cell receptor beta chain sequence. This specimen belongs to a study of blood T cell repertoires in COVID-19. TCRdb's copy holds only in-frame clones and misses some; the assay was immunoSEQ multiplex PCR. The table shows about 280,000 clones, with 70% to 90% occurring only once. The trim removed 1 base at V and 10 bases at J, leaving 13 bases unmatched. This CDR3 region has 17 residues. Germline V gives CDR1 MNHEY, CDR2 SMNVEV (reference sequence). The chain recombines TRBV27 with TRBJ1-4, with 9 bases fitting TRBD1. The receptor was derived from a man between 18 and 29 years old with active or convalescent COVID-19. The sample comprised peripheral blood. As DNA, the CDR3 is TGTGCCAGCAGTTTATTCCCGCCGGACAGGGGTGTGGGAAAACTGTTTTTT. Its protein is CASSLFPPDRGVGKLFF.